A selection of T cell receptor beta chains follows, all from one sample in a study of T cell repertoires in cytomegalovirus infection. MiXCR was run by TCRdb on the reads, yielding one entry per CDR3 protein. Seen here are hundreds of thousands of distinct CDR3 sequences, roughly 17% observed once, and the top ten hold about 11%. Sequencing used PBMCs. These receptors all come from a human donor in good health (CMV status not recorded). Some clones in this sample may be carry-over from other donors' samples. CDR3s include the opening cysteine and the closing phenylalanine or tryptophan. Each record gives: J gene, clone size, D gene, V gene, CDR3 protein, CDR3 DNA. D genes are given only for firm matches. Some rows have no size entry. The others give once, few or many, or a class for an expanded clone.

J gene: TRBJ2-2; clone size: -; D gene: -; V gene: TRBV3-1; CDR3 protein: CASSQLEGINTGELFF; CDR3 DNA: TGTGCCAGCAGCCAACTTGAGGGGATAAACACCGGGGAGCTGTTTTTT
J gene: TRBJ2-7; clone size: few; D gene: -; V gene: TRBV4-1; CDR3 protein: CASSQGFSYEQYF; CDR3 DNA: TGCGCCAGCAGCCAAGGGTTTTCCTACGAGCAGTACTTC
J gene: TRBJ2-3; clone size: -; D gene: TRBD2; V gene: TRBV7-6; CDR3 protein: CASSLTGGDQYF; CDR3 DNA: TGTGCCAGCAGCCTAACGGGGGGGGACCAGTATTTT
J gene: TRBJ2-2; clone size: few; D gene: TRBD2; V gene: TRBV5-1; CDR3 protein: CASRPGLTNTGELFF; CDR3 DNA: TGCGCCAGCAGACCGGGACTAACGAACACCGGGGAGCTGTTTTTT
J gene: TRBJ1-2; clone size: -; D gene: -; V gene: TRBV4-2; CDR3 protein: CASSQDRPLGRVVYGYTF; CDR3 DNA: TGTGCCAGCAGCCAAGATAGACCGTTAGGACGAGTTGTTTATGGCTACACCTTC
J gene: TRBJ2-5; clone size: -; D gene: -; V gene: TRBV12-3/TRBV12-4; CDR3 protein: CASRPEDSQETQYF; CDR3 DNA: TGTGCCAGCAGGCCGGAGGACAGCCAAGAGACCCAGTACTTC
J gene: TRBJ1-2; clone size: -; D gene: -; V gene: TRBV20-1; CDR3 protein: CSASQPGMDGYTF; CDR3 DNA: TGCAGTGCTAGCCAGCCCGGAATGGATGGCTACACCTTC
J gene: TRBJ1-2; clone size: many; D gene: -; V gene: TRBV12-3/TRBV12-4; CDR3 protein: CASSREAGRYGYTF; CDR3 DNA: TGTGCCAGCAGCCGCGAGGCAGGGCGCTATGGCTACACCTTC
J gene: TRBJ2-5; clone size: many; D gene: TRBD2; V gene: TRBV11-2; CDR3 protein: CASSYGLAQETQYF; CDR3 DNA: TGTGCCAGCAGCTATGGACTAGCCCAAGAGACCCAGTACTTC
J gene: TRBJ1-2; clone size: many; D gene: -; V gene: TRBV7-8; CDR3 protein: CASSPTGIMGYGYTF; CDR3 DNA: TGTGCCAGCAGCCCCACAGGGATTATGGGCTATGGCTACACCTTC
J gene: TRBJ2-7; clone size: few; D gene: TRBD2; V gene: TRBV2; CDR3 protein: CARLIQRDSSYEQYF; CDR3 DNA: TGTGCCAGGTTGATTCAGCGGGACTCTTCCTACGAGCAGTACTTC
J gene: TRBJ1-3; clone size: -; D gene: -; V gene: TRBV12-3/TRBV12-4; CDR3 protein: CASRAGQLRNTIYF; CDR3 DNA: TGTGCCAGCAGAGCAGGACAGTTGAGGAACACCATATATTTT
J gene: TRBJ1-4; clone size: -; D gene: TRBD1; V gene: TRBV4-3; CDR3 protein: CACSQTETGREKLFF; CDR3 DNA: TGCGCCTGCAGCCAGACCGAGACAGGGCGAGAAAAACTGTTTTTT
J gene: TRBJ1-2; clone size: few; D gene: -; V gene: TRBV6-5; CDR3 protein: CASSYSGQLTNYGYTF; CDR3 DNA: TGTGCCAGCAGTTACTCGGGCCAGCTTACTAACTATGGCTACACCTTC
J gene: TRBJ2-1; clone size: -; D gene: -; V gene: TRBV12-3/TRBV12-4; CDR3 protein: CASSTAAAGIIYNEQFF; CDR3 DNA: TGTGCCAGCAGTACGGCAGCGGCAGGGATAATCTACAATGAGCAGTTCTTC
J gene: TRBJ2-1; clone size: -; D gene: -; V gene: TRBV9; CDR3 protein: CASSFRGGSTNDKSYNEQFF; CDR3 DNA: TGTGCCAGCAGCTTTAGAGGGGGGAGTACCAACGACAAGTCTTACAATGAGCAGTTCTTC
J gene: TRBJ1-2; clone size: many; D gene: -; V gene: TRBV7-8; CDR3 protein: CASSLYLQEHYGYTF; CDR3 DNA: TGTGCCAGCAGCTTATATCTCCAGGAGCACTATGGCTACACCTTC
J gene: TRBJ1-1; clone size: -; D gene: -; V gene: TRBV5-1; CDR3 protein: CASSVQDRSFTEAFF; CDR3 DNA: TGCGCCAGCAGCGTGCAAGACAGGTCGTTCACTGAAGCTTTCTTT
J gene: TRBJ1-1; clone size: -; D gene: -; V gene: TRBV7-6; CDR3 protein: CASSSTDRNTEAFF; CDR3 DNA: TGTGCCAGCAGCTCGACAGACAGGAACACTGAAGCTTTCTTT
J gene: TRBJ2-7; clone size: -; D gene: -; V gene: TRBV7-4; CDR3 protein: CASSPGPGSGIYEQYF; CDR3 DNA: TGTGCCAGCAGCCCAGGGCCAGGGTCGGGCATCTACGAGCAGTACTTC
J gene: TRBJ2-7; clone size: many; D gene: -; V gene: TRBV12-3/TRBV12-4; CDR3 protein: CASRPSGFSSYEQYF; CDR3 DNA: TGTGCCAGCAGGCCCTCGGGCTTTAGCTCCTACGAGCAGTACTTC
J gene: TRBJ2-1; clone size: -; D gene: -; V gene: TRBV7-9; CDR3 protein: CASSRSAGYNEQFF; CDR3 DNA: TGTGCCAGCAGCCGGTCGGCAGGATACAATGAGCAGTTCTTC
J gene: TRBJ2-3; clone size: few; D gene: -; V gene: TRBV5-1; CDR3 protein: CASSGSPPGGSDTQYF; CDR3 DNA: TGCGCCAGCAGCGGGTCCCCACCCGGAGGGTCAGATACGCAGTATTTT
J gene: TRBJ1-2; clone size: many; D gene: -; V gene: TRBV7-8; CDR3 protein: CASSLVVGSPLNYGYTF; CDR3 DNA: TGTGCCAGCAGCTTAGTGGTAGGGTCCCCACTTAACTATGGCTACACCTTC
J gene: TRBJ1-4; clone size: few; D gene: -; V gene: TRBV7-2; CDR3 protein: CASSLVGGTGRKLFF; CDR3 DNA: TGTGCCAGCAGCTTAGTCGGGGGGACGGGAAGAAAACTGTTTTTT
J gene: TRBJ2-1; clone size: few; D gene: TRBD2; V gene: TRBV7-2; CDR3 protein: CASSFGTSGGFWEQFF; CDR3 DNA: TGTGCCAGCAGCTTCGGGACTAGCGGGGGGTTTTGGGAGCAGTTCTTC
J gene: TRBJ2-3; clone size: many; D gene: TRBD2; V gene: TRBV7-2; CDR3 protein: CASSLGGTSGGASTDTQYF; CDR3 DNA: TGTGCCAGCAGCTTAGGTGGGACTAGCGGGGGGGCCAGCACAGATACGCAGTATTTT
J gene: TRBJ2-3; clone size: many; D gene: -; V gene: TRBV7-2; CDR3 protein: CASSLGETSTDTQYF; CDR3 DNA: TGTGCCAGCAGCCTAGGAGAGACTAGCACAGATACGCAGTATTTT
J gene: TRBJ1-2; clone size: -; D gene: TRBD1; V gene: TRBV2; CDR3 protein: CASREQGVVYGYTF; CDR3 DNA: TGTGCCAGCAGAGAACAGGGGGTCGTCTATGGCTACACCTTC
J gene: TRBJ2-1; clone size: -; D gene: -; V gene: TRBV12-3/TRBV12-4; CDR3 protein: CASSLDEQFF; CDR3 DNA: TGTGCCAGCAGTTTAGATGAGCAGTTCTTC
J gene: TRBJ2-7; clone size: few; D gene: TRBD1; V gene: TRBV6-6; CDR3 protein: CASSQTGGSSYEQYF; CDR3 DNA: TGTGCCAGCAGTCAGACAGGGGGGAGCTCCTACGAGCAGTACTTC
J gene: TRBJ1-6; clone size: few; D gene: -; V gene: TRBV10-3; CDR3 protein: CAISESHGSSYNSPLHF; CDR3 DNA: TGTGCCATCAGTGAGTCTCACGGGAGCTCCTATAATTCACCCCTCCACTTT
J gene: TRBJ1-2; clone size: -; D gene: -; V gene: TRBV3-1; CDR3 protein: CASSQDPGGYTF; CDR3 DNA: TGTGCCAGCAGCCAAGACCCTGGTGGCTACACCTTC